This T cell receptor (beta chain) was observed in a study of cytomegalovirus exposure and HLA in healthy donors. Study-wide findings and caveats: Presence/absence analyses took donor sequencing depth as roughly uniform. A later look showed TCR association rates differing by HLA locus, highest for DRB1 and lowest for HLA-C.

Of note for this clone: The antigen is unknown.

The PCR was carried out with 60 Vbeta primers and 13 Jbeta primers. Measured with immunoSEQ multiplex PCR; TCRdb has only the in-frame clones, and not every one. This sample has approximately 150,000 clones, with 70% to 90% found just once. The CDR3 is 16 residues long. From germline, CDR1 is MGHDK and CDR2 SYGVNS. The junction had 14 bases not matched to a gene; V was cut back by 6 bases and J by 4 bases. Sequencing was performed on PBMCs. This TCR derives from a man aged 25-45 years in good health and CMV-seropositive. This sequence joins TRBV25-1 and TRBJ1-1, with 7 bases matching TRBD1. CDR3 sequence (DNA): TGTGCCAGCAGCCCCTCTGACAGGGCGCTCGGCACTGAAGCTTTCTTT. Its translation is CASSPSDRALGTEAFF.